Each of the 11 T cell receptor beta chains below was sequenced from the same sample in a study of blood T cell repertoires in COVID-19. TCRdb's copy holds only in-frame clones and misses some; the assay was immunoSEQ multiplex PCR. The sample shows over 250,000 clones, more than 75% of them seen only once. What was sequenced was peripheral blood. These TCRs come from a man aged 35-49 years who had recovered from COVID-19.

This rearrangement joins TRBV5-1 to TRBJ2-4, with TRBD1 matching 7 bases. In germline, CDR1 is SGHRS, CDR2 YFSETQ. V lost 4 bases and J lost 9; bases outside the gene matches: 10. CDR3 length: 14 amino acids. CDR3 loop: CASSLPGQYGIQYF. In DNA, the CDR3 is TGCGCCAGCAGCCTACCGGGACAGTATGGCATTCAGTACTTC.

The chain is built from TRBV3-1 (or the pseudogene TRBV3-2) and TRBJ1-5, with TRBD1 matching over 8 bases. The ends lost 4 bases at V and 6 bases at J; junction bases unmatched: 5. Per germline, CDR1 LGHDT and CDR2 YNNKEL (reference sequence). The CDR3 runs to 14 residues. CDR3 coding DNA: TGTGCCAGCAGCCTCGGACAGGGAGGTCAGCCCCAGCATTTT. Protein sequence: CASSLGQGGQPQHF.

The chain links TRBV11-3 to TRBJ2-2, with D possibly being TRBD2 (6 bases). V lost 6 bases to trimming and J lost 4 bases, with 12 bases between them. The CDR3 consists of 14 residues. The germline CDR1 and CDR2 sequences are SGHNT and YENEEA. In nucleotides, the CDR3 is TGTGCCAGCAGAGGTCAGGGAGGCACCGGGGAGCTGTTTTTT. Encoded protein: CASRGQGGTGELFF.

The chain carries TRBV9 and TRBJ2-3; 11 bases agree with TRBD2. The CDR3 is made up of 16 amino acids. The V and J ends lost 3 bases and 4 bases, in that order; junction bases with no gene match: 7. CDR1 is SGDLS and CDR2 is YYNGEE in the germline V gene. CDR3 coding DNA: TGTGCCAGCAGCGCGCCCCTTAGCGGGGGGGCAGATACGCAGTATTTT. It translates to CASSAPLSGGADTQYF.

V and J are TRBV9 and TRBJ2-7; D might be TRBD1 (5 bases). Germline V gene lookup returns CDR1 SGDLS and CDR2 YYNGEE. There are 13 residues in the CDR3. V was shortened by 4 bases and J by 0 bases, with 8 bases between the two germline ends. The CDR3 spells CASSRGPSYEQYF. The DNA of the CDR3 is TGTGCCAGCAGCAGGGGTCCCTCCTACGAGCAGTACTTC.

The chain joins TRBV29-1 to TRBJ2-3; the match to TRBD2 covers 10 bases. Per germline, CDR1 SQVTM and CDR2 ANQGSEA. Trimming cost V 7 bases and J 4 bases; bases outside gene matches: 5. The CDR3 loop spans 13 amino acids. The chain's CDR3 is CSGSGRPADTQYF. The CDR3 DNA sequence: TGCAGCGGTAGCGGGAGGCCCGCAGATACGCAGTATTTT.

This chain joins TRBV6-5 and TRBJ2-7; D is perhaps TRBD1 (6 bases). The CDR3 runs to 13 residues. Trimming left V 6 bases short and J 0 bases short, with 9 bases between. Per germline, CDR1 MNHEY and CDR2 SVGAGI. The CDR3 coding sequence is TGTGCCAGCAGGAACAGGGCCTCCTACGAGCAGTACTTC. It codes for CASRNRASYEQYF.

This clone was counted a few times. V usage is TRBV7-8 and J usage is TRBJ1-6, with D tentatively TRBD1 (6 bases). The CDR3 is made up of 15 amino acids. CDR1 and CDR2 (germline): SGHVS, FQNEAQ. V lost 4 bases to trimming and J lost 6 bases, with 13 bases between them. CDR3 nucleotide sequence: TGTGCCAGCAGCTCCGAGGGGGGGAGTAATTCACCCCTCCACTTT. It yields the protein CASSSEGGSNSPLHF.

The chain links TRBV7-9 to TRBJ2-7, with D tentatively TRBD1 (6 bases). There are 13 residues in the CDR3. V lost 8 bases to trimming and J lost 5 bases, with 16 bases between them. Germline loops: CDR1 SEHNR, CDR2 FQNEAQ (reference sequence). The CDR3 DNA reads as TGTGCCAGCGCCTCGGGGACAATCCACGAGCAGTACTTC. Its protein is CASASGTIHEQYF.

V is TRBV2 and J is TRBJ1-5; possibly TRBD1 for D (5 bases). CDR3 length: 14 amino acids. The V and J ends lost 6 bases and 4 bases respectively, with 13 bases between them. Germline V gene sequence: CDR1 SNHLY, CDR2 FYNNEI. CDR3 nucleotides: TGTGCCAGCAGGATGGGGGGGGGTAATCAGCCCCAGCATTTT. It codes for CASRMGGGNQPQHF.

This chain uses TRBV7-8 with TRBJ2-5, with 8 positions matching TRBD2. With 4 bases clipped from V and 5 bases from J, the junction kept 6 bases outside the gene matches. CDR1 and CDR2 from the germline V gene are SGHVS and FQNEAQ. This CDR3 has 14 amino acids. CDR3 coding DNA: TGTGCCAGCAGCTCTAGCGGGTTACAGGAGACCCAGTACTTC. As protein: CASSSSGLQETQYF.